The 21 T cell receptor beta chains given below trace back to one sample, sequenced in a study of T-cell memory formation after mild COVID-19. TCRdb passed the 5' RACE reads through MiXCR, listing each CDR3 protein once. Of hundreds of thousands of distinct CDR3 sequences detected, approximately 15% appear once; the ten largest clones hold around 24%. Material for sequencing was PBMCs or a T cell subset sorted from them (not recorded which). These receptors all stem from a man aged 18 to 29 who had mild COVID-19 (a few samples of this study predate the infection). Cell type and time point are not known.

This clonotype was counted a few times. The CDR3 reads CSARDSRQGRDTQYF. The CDR3 bases are TGCAGTGCTAGAGATTCCCGACAGGGACGTGATACGCAGTATTTT. V gene TRBV20-1 combines with J gene TRBJ2-3; 7 bases are a match to TRBD1. The V and J ends lost 0 bases and 6 bases, in that order; junction bases with no gene match: 9. The CDR3 has 15 amino acids. CDR1 DFQATT and CDR2 SNEGSKA come from the germline V gene (reference sequence).

This clonotype has just a few counts. In DNA, the CDR3 is TGTGCCAGGGCCCGGGACAGGGGTTCCACCGGGGAGCTGTTTTTT. It specifies CARARDRGSTGELFF. The chain uses TRBV30 and TRBJ2-2, with 10 nucleotides matching TRBD1. The length of the CDR3 is 15 residues. Germline V gene lookup returns CDR1 GTSNPN and CDR2 SVGIG (reference sequence). The trim removed 8 bases at V and 4 bases at J, leaving 10 bases unmatched.

V is TRBV7-6 and J is TRBJ2-7, with D tentatively TRBD2 (5 bases). CDR3 size: 13 residues. Per the germline V gene, CDR1 is SGHVS and CDR2 is FNYEAQ. Trimming took 7 bases from V and 0 from J, leaving 10 bases between them. CDR3 coding DNA: TGTGCCAGCACCTTTCGGGACTCCTACGAGCAGTACTTC. Its translation: CASTFRDSYEQYF.

This clonotype was detected a few times. The genes are TRBV7-2 and TRBJ2-1; no definite D call. The CDR3 loop spans 14 amino acids. The V end was cut by 2 bases, the J end by 8 bases, with 13 bases between. Germline CDR1 SGHTA, CDR2 FQGNSA. In nucleotides, the CDR3 is TGTGCCAGCAGCTTACCACCCGGGCCCTATGAGCAGTTCTTC. Translating gives CASSLPPGPYEQFF.

This clonotype was found a few times. The V call is TRBV29-1, the J call TRBJ2-7; TRBD2 agrees at 7 bases. CDR1 and CDR2 from the germline V gene are SQVTM and ANQGSEA. The CDR3 is made up of 14 amino acids. With V trimmed by 6 bases and J by 2 bases, 10 bases remained unmatched. The DNA of the CDR3 is TGCAGCGTCGGGTTGCGAGCGGGGCCCTACGAGCAGTACTTC. It specifies CSVGLRAGPYEQYF.

In its sample, this clonotype was seen a few times. The gene calls are TRBV29-1 and TRBJ2-1, with 9 positions matching TRBD1. The J segment lost 9 bases and the V segment lost 3 bases, leaving 18 bases of the junction unmatched. The CDR3 contains 17 residues. Germline V lookup: CDR1 SQVTM, CDR2 ANQGSEA. CDR3 nucleotides: TGCAGCGTTGAGGGGGGCGTATGGGACAGGGCAACATCTGAGCAGTTCTTC. The encoded protein is CSVEGGVWDRATSEQFF.

V usage is TRBV7-8 and J usage is TRBJ2-2, with TRBD2 as a possible D gene (5 bases). Germline assignment: CDR1 SGHVS and CDR2 FQNEAQ. This CDR3 contains 16 residues. V was pared by 4 bases and J by 1 base, with 13 bases between. Here the CDR3 reads CASSYFNGGNTGELFF. The CDR3 nucleotides read TGTGCCAGCAGCTACTTCAATGGAGGGAACACCGGGGAGCTGTTTTTT. The entire variable domain, with the rest obtained from reference TRBV7-8 and TRBJ2-2, is as follows: GAGVSQSPRYKVAKRGQDVALRCDPISGHVSLFWYQQALGQGPEFLTYFQNEAQLDKSGLPSDRFFAERPEGSVSTLKIQRTQQEDSAVYLCASSYFNGGNTGELFFGEGSRLTVL.

There are a few counts of this clonotype. The genes are TRBV4-3 and TRBJ2-7, with D possibly being TRBD2 (7 bases). Germline-derived CDR1 and CDR2 are LGHNA and YSLEER. This CDR3 comprises 14 residues. V was cut by 1 base and J by 6 bases, with 13 bases left in between. CDR3 amino acids: CASSQVGGAGEQYF. In nucleotides, the CDR3 is TGCGCCAGCAGCCAAGTGGGGGGGGCTGGCGAGCAGTACTTC.

This clonotype has just a few counts. This rearrangement joins TRBV7-2 to TRBJ2-3; 7 nucleotides match TRBD2. The CDR3 contains 15 residues. The trim removed 5 bases at V and 2 bases at J, leaving 7 bases unmatched. Germline loops: CDR1 SGHTA, CDR2 FQGNSA. The CDR3 loop is CASSRDYLSTDTQYF. CDR3 coding DNA: TGTGCCAGCAGCCGGGACTACCTATCCACAGATACGCAGTATTTT.

There are a few counts of this clonotype. The chain has TRBV5-1 and TRBJ1-6; TRBD1 matches at 7 bases. V shed 4 bases and J 6 bases; nucleotides not matched to a gene: 7. The germline V gene has CDR1 SGHRS and CDR2 YFSETQ. This CDR3 is 15 amino acids long. The CDR3 spells CASSDPGQTNSPLHF. In nucleotides, the CDR3 is TGCGCCAGCAGCGACCCGGGACAGACTAATTCACCCCTCCACTTT.

Details on this clonotype: Being one base from a much bigger clone, this may be a read error. In nucleotides, the CDR3 is TGTGCCAGCAGATTTGGCAGGCACTCCTACGAGCAGTACTTC. It specifies CASRFGRHSYEQYF. The genes are TRBV7-2 and TRBJ2-7; D not certain. The CDR3 covers 14 residues. Germline CDR1 SGHTA, CDR2 FQGNSA. Trimming stripped 6 bases from V and 0 bases from J, with 12 bases between. Together with reference TRBV7-2 and TRBJ2-7, the CDR3 gives the full variable domain: GAGVSQSPSNKVTEKGKDVELRCDPISGHTALYWYRQSLGQGLEFLIYFQGNSAPDKSGLPSDRFSAERTGGSVSTLTIQRTQQEDSAVYLCASRFGRHSYEQYFGPGTRLTVT.

V gene TRBV4-2 combines with J gene TRBJ1-2; 9 bases are shared with TRBD1. V trimming: 1 base; J trimming: 14 bases; junction bases outside the gene matches: 8. This CDR3 spans 13 amino acids. Looked up from germline, CDR1 is LGHNA and CDR2 is YNFKEQ. This CDR3 is CASSQGDREPGTF. CDR3 sequence (DNA): TGTGCCAGCAGCCAAGGGGACAGGGAGCCCGGAACCTTC.

This chain connects TRBV5-6 to TRBJ2-7; 15 nucleotides align to TRBD2. CDR3 length equals 17 residues. J was trimmed by 3 bases and V by 4 bases; bases with no gene match: 8. Germline CDR1 and CDR2: SGHDT and YYEEEE. This CDR3 reads CASSPPGLAGGLYEQYV. The DNA for the CDR3 is TGTGCCAGCAGCCCCCCCGGACTAGCGGGGGGGCTCTACGAGCAGTACGTC.

This clonotype was counted between two and nine times. J is TRBJ1-5 and V is TRBV20-1, with D tentatively TRBD1 (5 bases). The CDR3 spans 14 residues. In germline, CDR1 is DFQATT, CDR2 SNEGSKA (reference sequence). V lost 5 bases and J 7 bases, leaving 18 bases between the germline ends. Here the CDR3 reads CSAQPGRRSQPQHF. In nucleotides, the CDR3 is TGCAGTGCTCAACCGGGACGGAGGTCACAGCCCCAGCATTTT.

This clonotype was seen a few times. The chain uses TRBV27 and TRBJ2-1; 10 bases map to TRBD2. The CDR3 contains 18 residues. J lost 4 bases, V lost 3 bases, and 12 bases had no gene match. Germline CDR1 MNHEY, CDR2 SMNVEV (reference sequence). The CDR3 bases are TGTGCCAGCAGTTTGTCCGGGGTGGGAGCGGGGGGGTACAATGAGCAGTTCTTC. Protein sequence: CASSLSGVGAGGYNEQFF.

Concerning this clonotype itself: This may stem from a read error, because a much larger clone lies one nucleotide away. The chain carries TRBV6-5 and TRBJ2-3; D is uncertain. Looked up from germline, CDR1 is MNHEY and CDR2 is SVGAGI. The CDR3 is 14 residues long. V was cut by 0 bases and J by 1 base, with 5 bases left in between. The CDR3 reads CASSYSVGTDTQYF. In DNA, the CDR3 is TGTGCCAGCAGTTACTCGGTGGGCACAGATACGCAGTATTTT.

A few counts support this clonotype. V gene TRBV2 combines with J gene TRBJ1-2, with D possibly TRBD1 on 5 matching bases. The V and J ends lost 7 bases and 6 bases respectively, with 18 bases between them. Germline V CDR1 and CDR2: SNHLY, FYNNEI. The CDR3 loop spans 14 amino acids. CDR3 sequence: CASNRRDSLNGYTF. The CDR3 DNA is TGTGCCAGCAATCGAAGAGACAGTTTAAATGGCTACACCTTC.

The rearrangement uses TRBV5-1 and TRBJ2-3; tentatively, D is TRBD2 (6 bases). Germline CDR1 and CDR2: SGHRS and YFSETQ. This CDR3 has 16 residues. Trimming took off 6 bases at V and 0 bases at J, with 17 bases between the two ends. The CDR3 sequence: CASMSGWRASTDTQYF. The CDR3 DNA reads as TGCGCCAGCATGTCGGGTTGGAGGGCTAGCACAGATACGCAGTATTTT.

This clonotype was counted between two and nine times. The chain has TRBV20-1 and TRBJ2-7; D is perhaps TRBD1 or TRBD2 (5 bases each). CDR3 length: 14 residues. Germline lookup yields CDR1 DFQATT and CDR2 SNEGSKA (reference sequence). Trimming removed 6 bases at V and 6 bases at J, with 21 bases between. The CDR3: CSARPGPGLGEQYF. CDR3 bases: TGCAGTGCCCGACCGGGACCAGGGTTAGGCGAGCAGTACTTC.

The chain recombines TRBV20-1 with TRBJ2-7; D call uncertain. Trimming took 2 bases from V and 5 from J, leaving 7 bases between them. The CDR3 has 11 residues. Germline lookup yields CDR1 DFQATT and CDR2 SNEGSKA (reference sequence). The CDR3 spells CSARWGDEQYF. The CDR3 DNA follows: TGCAGTGCTAGATGGGGTGACGAGCAGTACTTC.

J is TRBJ2-1 and V is TRBV12-3 or TRBV12-4, with a tentative D call TRBD2 (5 bases). V lost 3 bases to trimming and J lost 5 bases, with 11 bases between them. The CDR3 runs 14 residues. DNA for the CDR3: TGTGCCAGCAGTTTTAGACACGGGGACAATGAGCAGTTCTTC. Protein product: CASSFRHGDNEQFF.